A single sample gave rise to the 10 T cell receptor beta chains below, sequenced in a study of T-cell memory formation after mild COVID-19. TCRdb reprocessed the 5' RACE reads with MiXCR, giving one entry per CDR3 protein. The data show over 150,000 distinct CDR3 sequences, with over 20% seen just once and more than 20% held by the top ten. The sequenced sample was PBMCs or a T cell subset sorted from them (not recorded which). These TCRs come from an adult woman who had mild COVID-19 (a few samples of this study predate the infection). Cell type and time point are not known.

The chain combines TRBV7-6 with TRBJ2-2; a weak D match, TRBD1 (5 bases). V shed 6 bases and J shed 6 bases, with 17 bases lying between them. Germline CDR1 SGHVS, CDR2 FNYEAQ. The CDR3 has 15 residues. The CDR3 protein is CASRDRGLDPGELFF. Here the CDR3 DNA reads TGTGCCAGCAGGGATAGGGGTCTAGACCCCGGGGAGCTGTTTTTT.

This clonotype showed up just a few times. The chain links TRBV24-1 to TRBJ2-3, with 11 bases aligning to TRBD2. With 4 bases clipped from V and 0 bases from J, the junction kept 8 bases outside the gene matches. Per the germline V gene, CDR1 is KGHDR and CDR2 is SFDVKD. CDR3 length: 18 residues. CDR3 residues: CATSDTSGGDASTDTQYF. The CDR3 DNA reads TGTGCCACCAGTGACACTAGCGGGGGAGACGCTAGCACAGATACGCAGTATTTT.

This clonotype has only a few counts. This chain links TRBV6-5 with TRBJ1-1; D might be TRBD1 (5 bases). Between the trimmed V and J ends, which lost 0 bases and 10 bases, there was a span of 12 bases. CDR3 length: 13 amino acids. Germline assignment: CDR1 MNHEY and CDR2 SVGAGI. The DNA for the CDR3 is TGTGCCAGCAGTTACTCGACAGACGGTGTAGCTTTCTTT. Translation gives CASSYSTDGVAFF.

A few counts support this clonotype. This chain connects TRBV5-1 to TRBJ2-3; perhaps TRBD1 as D (6 bases). Deletions cut 0 bases from V and 3 bases from J, with 11 bases between. CDR3 length: 15 amino acids. Germline assignment: CDR1 SGHRS and CDR2 YFSETQ. The CDR3 nucleotides read TGCGCCAGCAGCTTGGAGGGGGTTGTTACAGATACGCAGTATTTT. It translates to CASSLEGVVTDTQYF.

The chain joins TRBV5-1 to TRBJ2-7, with 7 bases aligning to TRBD1. The J segment lost 5 bases and the V segment lost 4 bases, leaving 6 bases of the junction unmatched. The CDR3 covers 13 residues. Germline V CDR1 and CDR2: SGHRS, YFSETQ. CDR3 in amino acids: CASSVGRGNEQYF. In DNA form, the CDR3 reads TGCGCCAGCAGCGTCGGCAGGGGGAACGAGCAGTACTTC.

Only a few counts were recorded for this clonotype. The chain combines TRBV7-9 with TRBJ1-3; no reliable D call. From germline, CDR1 is SEHNR and CDR2 FQNEAQ (reference sequence). The CDR3 length is 17 residues. V gave up 3 bases and J gave up 0 bases, with 15 bases separating them. The CDR3 spells CASSFVDGRVSGNTIYF. The CDR3, as DNA: TGTGCCAGCAGCTTTGTCGACGGGCGGGTCTCTGGAAACACCATATATTTT.

Only a few counts were recorded for this clonotype. This chain links TRBV6-5 with TRBJ1-2; the match to TRBD1 covers 8 bases. The V and J ends lost 2 bases and 3 bases, in that order; junction bases with no gene match: 2. The germline gives CDR1 MNHEY, CDR2 SVGAGI. This CDR3 has 14 residues. The DNA for the CDR3 is TGTGCCAGCAGTTACGTGACAGGGGACTATGGCTACACCTTC. Amino acid sequence: CASSYVTGDYGYTF.

The table lists this clonotype with a few counts. The chain recombines TRBV24-1 with TRBJ2-7; D is undetermined. Germline CDR1 KGHDR, CDR2 SFDVKD. This CDR3 contains 12 residues. Trimming removed 2 bases from V and 3 bases from J, with 4 bases in between. The CDR3 bases are TGTGCCACCAGTGATTCTAGCTACGAGCAGTACTTC. Translating it yields CATSDSSYEQYF.

This chain joins TRBV15 and TRBJ2-1; 11 bases are a match to TRBD2. The CDR3 extends over 15 amino acids. With V trimmed by 1 base and J by 13 bases, 9 bases remained unmatched. In germline, CDR1 is LNHNV, CDR2 YYDKDF (reference sequence). The CDR3 DNA is TGTGCCACCAGCAGAGGGGTAGCGGGGGGGTCGCCCCAGTTCTTC. The encoded protein is CATSRGVAGGSPQFF.

This clonotype occurred a few times. The CDR3 here is CASSFRQNTEAFF. In nucleotides, the CDR3 is TGTGCCAGCAGCTTCCGACAGAACACTGAAGCTTTCTTT. The chain links TRBV7-9 to TRBJ1-1; D gene unclear. The V gene lost 3 bases and the J gene lost 1 base, with 6 bases spanning the gap. CDR1 is SEHNR, CDR2 FQNEAQ, per germline (reference sequence). The length of the CDR3 is 13 residues.